This TCR beta chain was identified in a study of tissue T cells after allogeneic stem cell transplantation. Whole-study findings and limits: Anatomically similar tissues had similar TCR repertoires within each patient.

This clone has only a few counts. Its specificity is not known. Sequencing used immunoSEQ multiplex PCR; TCRdb keeps in-frame clones, though not all of them. The sample has approximately 3,000 clones; around 62% are singletons. Steroid-refractory graft-versus-host disease after allogeneic hematopoietic cell transplant qualified adults for prospective research-autopsy enrollment. Trimming removed 4 bases from V and 6 bases from J, with 10 bases in between. This CDR3 is built from 12 residues. CDR1 is SNHLY, CDR2 FYNNEI, per germline. V is TRBV2 and J is TRBJ2-7; TRBD2 might be the D (6 bases). This specimen was ascending colon tissue, taken at autopsy. This sequence originates from a male patient over 55 with steroid-refractory graft-versus-host disease after an allogeneic stem cell transplant. These T cells may partly come from the graft donor. CDR3 sequence: CASSVLGGEQYF. In DNA, the CDR3 is TGTGCCAGCAGTGTACTGGGAGGCGAGCAGTACTTC.